This is a list of T cell receptor beta chains from one sample in a study of response to subunit inactivated influenza vaccine. One entry per CDR3 protein results from TCRdb running MiXCR on the RT-PCR reads. The data hold some 550,000 distinct CDR3 sequences, with roughly a quarter observed a single time. These data are also associated with another study on T cells expressing NK-cell markers.

The material sequenced was CD4+ T cells sorted from PBMCs, taken less than 13 days after vaccination. The source of these receptors is a man in his fifties who received an inactivated influenza vaccine. The CDR3 runs from the conserved cysteine through the conserved F or W. D genes are given only for firm matches. The size of a clone is reported for some rows only, either as once, few or many, or as a class for expanded clones.

j_gene,abundance,v_gene,d_gene,CDR3nt,CDR3aa
TRBJ1-1,few,TRBV7-2,NA,TGTGCCAGCAGGACTCAGGGAGGGAGCACTGAAGCTTTCTTT,CASRTQGGSTEAFF
TRBJ2-5,few,TRBV5-1,NA,TGCGCCAGCAGCACAGGGACCGTAGAAGAGACCCAGTACTTC,CASSTGTVEETQYF
TRBJ2-4,few,TRBV6-1,NA,TGTGCCAGCACCTCCAGGGGGGTGACGGGCATTCAGTACTTC,CASTSRGVTGIQYF
TRBJ1-1,once,TRBV6-6,TRBD1,TGTGCCAGCACCGGGACAGGGCGGTTGGCTTTCTTT,CASTGTGRLAFF
TRBJ2-2,few,TRBV5-1,TRBD1,TGCGCCAGCAGCTACACCGGGACAGTCACCGGGGAGCTGTTTTTT,CASSYTGTVTGELFF
TRBJ2-5,few,TRBV20-1,NA,TGCAGTGCTAGGGAAAGGGTGACCCAAGACACCCAGTACTTC,CSARERVTQDTQYF
TRBJ2-7,NA,TRBV20-1,NA,TGCAGTGCTAGCTCAAAGGGGGGTGAATTCTACGAGCAGTACTTC,CSASSKGGEFYEQYF
TRBJ2-7,NA,TRBV5-1,NA,TGCGCCAGCAGCTTGGATGGCGGACTGTACGAGCAGTACTTC,CASSLDGGLYEQYF
TRBJ2-3,NA,TRBV7-2,TRBD1,TGTGCCAGCAGCTTAGGGACAGGGGCTAGCACAGATACGCAGTATTTT,CASSLGTGASTDTQYF
TRBJ1-1,NA,TRBV19,NA,TGTGCCAGTAGTATTGTTCTGGAGGCTCCGGGTTTCTTT,CASSIVLEAPGFF
TRBJ1-4,few,TRBV29-1,NA,TGCAGCGTACTCCCCGGACTCTATCCGGCGGCTAATGAAAAACTGTTTTTT,CSVLPGLYPAANEKLFF
TRBJ1-1,few,TRBV10-3,TRBD1,TGTGCCATCAGTGAGACGCCTGGGACAGGGGGTGAAGCTTTCTTT,CAISETPGTGGEAFF
TRBJ1-5,NA,TRBV12-3/TRBV12-4,NA,TGTGCCAGCAGTTTTGAAAAGCTACGGTATAGCAATCAGCCCCAGCATTTT,CASSFEKLRYSNQPQHF
TRBJ2-3,NA,TRBV10-3,TRBD2,TGTGCCATCAGAGGACTAGTGACAGATACGCAGTATTTT,CAIRGLVTDTQYF
TRBJ1-1,NA,TRBV6-1,NA,TGTGCCAGCAGTGAAGGGTCCGCAGGGGCCACTGAAGCTTTCTTT,CASSEGSAGATEAFF
TRBJ2-5,NA,TRBV20-1,NA,TGCAGTGCTATGCAGGGGGGAGAGACCCAGTACTTC,CSAMQGGETQYF
TRBJ2-3,few,TRBV5-1,TRBD1,TGCGCCAGCAGCTTGTTTGGGTTGGGACAGGGGCAAGATACGCAGTATTTT,CASSLFGLGQGQDTQYF
TRBJ1-6,NA,TRBV12-3/TRBV12-4,NA,TGTGCCAGCAGTTTACGTTCACAGCCACAATCCCTCCACTTT,CASSLRSQPQSLHF
TRBJ1-1,few,TRBV5-1,NA,TGCGCCAGCAGCTTGTCCACATACACTGAAGCTTTCTTT,CASSLSTYTEAFF
TRBJ2-3,few,TRBV9,TRBD2,TGTGCCAGCAGCCTTACACATGGGACTAGCGGGAGAAGGACAGATACGCAGTATTTT,CASSLTHGTSGRRTDTQYF
TRBJ2-7,few,TRBV29-1,NA,TGCAGCGTTGCCCTGACTAGATGGTCCGAGCAGTACTTC,CSVALTRWSEQYF
TRBJ2-2,few,TRBV12-3/TRBV12-4,NA,TGTGCCAGCAGTTTAGTAAGGCAGGCCGGGGAGCTGTTTTTT,CASSLVRQAGELFF
TRBJ2-1,few,TRBV5-1,TRBD2,TGCGCCAGCAGCTTGTATGCGGGGGGGCTGCAGTTCTTC,CASSLYAGGLQFF
TRBJ2-5,many,TRBV5-1,NA,TGCGCCAGCAGCTTGGCGGGGGCAGGGCCAGAGACCCAGTACTTC,CASSLAGAGPETQYF
TRBJ1-6,NA,TRBV28,TRBD1,TGTGCCAGCAGTCCCCCCGGGACAGGGCGCTATAATTCACCCCTCCACTTT,CASSPPGTGRYNSPLHF
TRBJ2-7,NA,TRBV7-2,TRBD2,TGTGCCAGCAGCGTAGCGTGTAGCGGGACCTACGAGCAGTACTTC,CASSVACSGTYEQYF
TRBJ2-1,NA,TRBV11-2,TRBD2,TGTGCCAGCAGCTTAGATCCTACTAGCGGAGCATACAATGAGCAGTTCTTC,CASSLDPTSGAYNEQFF
TRBJ2-3,few,TRBV20-1,NA,TGCAGTGCGCCAGGGCCCTTTAACACAGATACGCAGTATTTT,CSAPGPFNTDTQYF
TRBJ1-1,few,TRBV28,TRBD1,TGTGCCAGCAGACCACAGGGGGAGTACACTGAAGCTTTCTTT,CASRPQGEYTEAFF
TRBJ2-4,NA,TRBV20-1,NA,TGCAGTGTTCCGCTCCTAGCCAAAAACATTCAGTACTTC,CSVPLLAKNIQYF
TRBJ2-1,many,TRBV11-2,NA,TGTGCCAGCAGCTTAGTTCCTTCGTTAGCGGAAACCCCCAACAATGAGCAGTTCTTC,CASSLVPSLAETPNNEQFF
TRBJ2-1,NA,TRBV20-1,NA,TGCAGTGCTAGAGATCTCCGCCGGGTGGCGTCTGAGCAGTTCTTC,CSARDLRRVASEQFF
TRBJ2-1,few,TRBV5-5,NA,TGTGCCAGCAGCTTGTGGTCCAGCTCCTACAATGAGCAGTTCTTC,CASSLWSSSYNEQFF
TRBJ1-6,NA,TRBV7-2,NA,TGTGCCAGCAGCTTAGTCCAGGGGTCGGGTTCACCCCTCCACTTT,CASSLVQGSGSPLHF
TRBJ1-6,NA,TRBV20-1,TRBD1,TGCAGTGCTGGGACAGGGGGGTTTAATTCACCCCTCCACTTT,CSAGTGGFNSPLHF
TRBJ2-1,few,TRBV3-1,TRBD2,TGTGCCAGCAGCCAAAAAACCTCTAGCGGCGGCTGCGATGAGCAGTTCTTC,CASSQKTSSGGCDEQFF
TRBJ1-5,few,TRBV28,TRBD1,TGTGCCAGCAGTTCCACCTCGACAGGGGGACCTCAGCCCCAGCATTTT,CASSSTSTGGPQPQHF
TRBJ2-6,few,TRBV6-2/TRBV6-3,NA,TGTGCCAGCAGTTACTCGAGTGGGGGCTCTGGGGCCAACGTCCTGACTTTC,CASSYSSGGSGANVLTF
TRBJ1-1,NA,TRBV5-4,NA,TGTGCCAGCAGCCCCCCGAGAGGGGGGAATACTGAAGCTTTCTTT,CASSPPRGGNTEAFF
TRBJ2-5,many,TRBV29-1,NA,TGCAGCGTAGACCGGGACAACCAAGAGACCCAGTACTTC,CSVDRDNQETQYF
TRBJ2-7,NA,TRBV7-2,NA,TGTGCCAGCAGCTCCCACTTGGCCGAGCAGTACTTC,CASSSHLAEQYF
TRBJ2-3,few,TRBV27,TRBD2,TGTGCCAGCAGTTACGGGGGGGGCGTAGGTACGCAGTATTTT,CASSYGGGVGTQYF
TRBJ2-1,NA,TRBV4-1,TRBD1,TGCGCCAGCAGCCGATTCCAGGACAGGGGGCCTGAGCAGTTCTTC,CASSRFQDRGPEQFF
TRBJ2-1,NA,TRBV20-1,NA,TGCAGTGCTCCCGCCGGGATCCAGCAGTTCTTC,CSAPAGIQQFF
TRBJ2-6,NA,TRBV6-2/TRBV6-3,NA,TGTGCCAGCAGTTACGACTACTCTGGGGCCAACGTCCTGACTTTC,CASSYDYSGANVLTF
TRBJ2-5,many,TRBV20-1,NA,TGCAGTGCCACCCCTGGGGGGAGCAATCGGAAAGAGACCCAGTACTTC,CSATPGGSNRKETQYF
TRBJ2-7,NA,TRBV4-2,TRBD1,TGTGCCAGCAGCCAGGACAGGGGGGCTCACTACGAGCAGTACTTC,CASSQDRGAHYEQYF
TRBJ2-7,NA,TRBV6-5,TRBD1,TGTGCCAGCACGGGACAGGGTGAAGAGCAGTACTTC,CASTGQGEEQYF
TRBJ2-1,few,TRBV20-1,NA,TGCAGTGCTAGTCGGGGTGGACAGCAGTTCTTC,CSASRGGQQFF
TRBJ2-1,few,TRBV4-3,NA,TGCGCCAGCAGCCAAGGCGGGATCGAACGAGAGCAGTTCTTC,CASSQGGIEREQFF
TRBJ2-3,NA,TRBV20-1,NA,TGCAGTGCTAGAGATCCACGCAGCACAGATACGCAGTATTTT,CSARDPRSTDTQYF
TRBJ2-5,few,TRBV7-2,TRBD2,TGTGCCAGCAGCCCCTTTCCCAGCGGGGTAAGAGAAGAGACCCAGTACTTC,CASSPFPSGVREETQYF
TRBJ2-5,few,TRBV29-1,TRBD1,TGCAGCACGAGGGGACAGGGGGTTGAGACCCAGTACTTC,CSTRGQGVETQYF
TRBJ2-1,NA,TRBV9,TRBD2,TGTGCCAGCAGCGTAGCTGTAGCGGGAGGGCCGACTGAGCAGTTCTTC,CASSVAVAGGPTEQFF
TRBJ2-7,NA,TRBV28,TRBD1,TGTGCCAGCAGCCCGCCCGGGACAGGGGATCTCGAGCAGTACTTC,CASSPPGTGDLEQYF